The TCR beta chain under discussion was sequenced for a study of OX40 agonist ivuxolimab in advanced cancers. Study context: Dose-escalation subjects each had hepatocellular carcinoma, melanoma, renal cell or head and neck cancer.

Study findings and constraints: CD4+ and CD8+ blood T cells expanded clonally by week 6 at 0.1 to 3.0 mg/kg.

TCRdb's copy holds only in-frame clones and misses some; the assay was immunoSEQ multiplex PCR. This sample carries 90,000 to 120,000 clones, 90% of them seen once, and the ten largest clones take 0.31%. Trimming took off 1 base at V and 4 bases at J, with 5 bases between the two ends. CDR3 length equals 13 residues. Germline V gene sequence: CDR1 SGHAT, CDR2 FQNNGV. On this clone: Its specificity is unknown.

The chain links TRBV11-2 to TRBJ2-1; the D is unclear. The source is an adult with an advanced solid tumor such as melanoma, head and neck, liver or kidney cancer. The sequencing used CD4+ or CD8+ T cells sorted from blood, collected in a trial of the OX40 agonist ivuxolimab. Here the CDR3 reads CASSLGQYNEQFF. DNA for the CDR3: TGTGCCAGCAGCTTAGGCCAGTACAATGAGCAGTTCTTC.